This passage covers 5 T cell receptor beta chains from one sample sequenced in a study of OX40 agonist ivuxolimab in advanced cancers. Assay: immunoSEQ multiplex PCR; the TCRdb copy retains only in-frame clones and omits some. Here the sample spans 71,000 or so clones, roughly 86% being singletons. Sample: CD4+ or CD8+ T cells sorted from blood, taken in a trial of the OX40 agonist ivuxolimab. The receptors here all came from an adult with an advanced solid tumor such as melanoma, head and neck, liver or kidney cancer.

This rearrangement joins TRBV5-1 to TRBJ2-7; D remains ambiguous. The CDR3 loop spans 12 amino acids. The germline CDR1 and CDR2 sequences are SGHRS and YFSETQ. The ends were cut back, 5 bases at V and 6 bases at J, with 12 bases in the middle. CDR3 bases: TGCGCCAGCAGGGACGTAGGCGGCGAGCAGTACTTC. Translating it yields CASRDVGGEQYF.

V is TRBV18 and J is TRBJ2-5; 7 nucleotides align to TRBD2. The CDR3 is 15 amino acids. Germline V gene lookup returns CDR1 KGHSH and CDR2 LQKENI. With V trimmed by 1 base and J by 5 bases, 7 bases remained unmatched. CDR3: CASSPQVGGTETQYF. The CDR3 DNA is TGTGCCAGCTCACCACAGGTGGGAGGGACTGAGACCCAGTACTTC.

This chain uses TRBV5-1 with TRBJ2-7; 13 bases fit TRBD2. The CDR3 consists of 16 residues. The germline V gene encodes CDR1 SGHRS and CDR2 YFSETQ. J gave up 12 bases and V 3 bases, and 15 bases lay outside the gene matches. CDR3 nucleotide sequence: TGCGCCAGCAGCTCCAGCCTAGGACTAGCGGGGGTTAAGCGGTACTTC. This encodes CASSSSLGLAGVKRYF. The whole variable domain, remainder taken from reference TRBV5-1 and TRBJ2-7, is KAGVTQTPRYLIKTRGQQVTLSCSPISGHRSVSWYQQTPGQGLQFLFEYFSETQRNKGNFPGRFSGRQFSNSRSEMNVSTLELGDSALYLCASSSSLGLAGVKRYFGPGTRLTVT.

The genes are TRBV25-1 and TRBJ2-1; D is unclear. Looked up from germline, CDR1 is MGHDK and CDR2 is SYGVNS. The V gene lost 4 bases and the J gene lost 4 bases, with 2 bases spanning the gap. This CDR3 has 11 residues. CDR3 in amino acids: CASSGYNEQFF. The CDR3 nucleotides read TGTGCCAGCAGTGGATACAATGAGCAGTTCTTC.

This clone was observed a handful of times. The chain is built from TRBV19 and TRBJ1-2; D remains unclear. Trimming pared 5 bases from V and 6 bases from J, leaving 7 bases between. The CDR3 extends over 11 amino acids. Germline loops: CDR1 LNHDA, CDR2 SQIVND (reference sequence). This CDR3 is CASSRRDGYTF. CDR3 bases: TGTGCCAGTAGTCGCCGAGATGGCTACACCTTC.